The T cell receptor (beta chain) described here comes from a study of T cell repertoires in cytomegalovirus infection. Study information: Recently identified HLA-C-restricted CMV epitopes and well-studied HLA-B-restricted CMV epitopes were used by the study. Matching HLA type and CMV infection were both indicated by public TCR beta signatures. Whole-study findings and limits: Adding up the frequency of public TCR beta families identified people who carried CMV plus the relevant HLA. Dominant in the ex vivo response were TCR beta clonotypes restricted by HLA-C and specific for CMV.

Each CDR3 protein gets one entry after TCRdb re-called the reads with MiXCR. Of about 920,000 distinct CDR3 sequences in the sample, 25% to 40% were seen once. The CDR3 runs to 15 residues. Trimming cost V 0 bases and J 13 bases; bases outside gene matches: 10. CDR1 and CDR2 from the germline V gene are MGHRA and YSYEKL. On this clonotype itself: Its target is not known.

Sequencing used cultured CD8+ T cells from PBMCs, obtained from culture after CMV antigen stimulation. The rearrangement links TRBV4-1 to TRBJ2-4; 9 nucleotides match TRBD1. This clonotype was sampled from a human donor in good health (CMV status not recorded). Some clones in this sample may be carry-over from other donors' samples. In nucleotides, the CDR3 is TGCGCCAGCAGCCAAGATTCAGGGACAGGGTTTTTGCAGTACTTC. It translates to CASSQDSGTGFLQYF.